This T cell receptor beta chain derives from a study of OX40 agonist ivuxolimab in advanced cancers. Profiled with immunoSEQ multiplex PCR; TCRdb holds only in-frame clones, not every one. Counted here are 42,000 or so clones, around 89% occurring once; the ten biggest clones make up roughly 0.58%. Germline V gene sequence: CDR1 SGHRS, CDR2 YFSETQ. V dropped 0 bases and J dropped 2 bases, with 8 bases sitting between them. This CDR3 has 14 amino acids. On this clone: Within the sample, other DNA sequences also encode this same CDR3.

This sequence joins TRBV5-1 and TRBJ2-5; D might be TRBD2 (6 bases). The sequence was collected from an adult with an advanced solid tumor such as melanoma, head and neck, liver or kidney cancer. The sequenced sample was CD4+ or CD8+ T cells sorted from blood, obtained in a trial of the OX40 agonist ivuxolimab. CDR3 sequence (DNA): TGCGCCAGCAGCTTGGAAGGGAGGCAAGAGACCCAGTACTTC. As protein: CASSLEGRQETQYF.